The present T cell receptor beta chain was sequenced within a study of blood T cell repertoires in COVID-19. The table came from immunoSEQ multiplex PCR; TCRdb's copy has only in-frame clones and leaves some out. The table shows a few hundred thousand clones, with approximately 92% occurring only once. The CDR3 has 16 amino acids. Deletions cut 5 bases from V and 2 bases from J, with 16 bases between. Germline V gives CDR1 PRHDT, CDR2 FYEKMQ (reference sequence). The chain combines TRBV13 with TRBJ1-3, with a weak D call TRBD1 (6 bases). The sequenced sample consisted of PBMCs or T cells enriched from blood (not recorded which). The TCR originated in a woman in her late teens or twenties who had recovered from COVID-19. This chain's CDR3 is CASSARQEIPGNTIYF. The CDR3 DNA reads TGTGCCAGCAGCGCCCGACAGGAGATCCCTGGAAACACCATATATTTT.